These T cell receptor beta chains were read from a single sample in a study of T cell responses to AZD1222 COVID-19 vaccine. Repertoires were generated with immunoSEQ multiplex PCR, while TCRdb's copy carries only in-frame clones and drops some. The sample includes over 75,000 clones, about 92% of them seen just once. The material sequenced was peripheral blood, taken on day 0 of AZD1222 vaccination. These receptors all stem from an adult in good health. CDR3s include the opening cysteine and the closing phenylalanine or tryptophan. Each record gives: D gene, V gene, CDR3 protein. A D gene is named only where the DNA matches it firmly.

D: TRBD1
V: TRBV19
CDR3: CASRIQGEMNTEAFF

D: .
V: TRBV18
CDR3: CASSPPGGRLNEQFF

D: .
V: TRBV6-6
CDR3: CATLTPGNTIYF

D: .
V: TRBV5-1
CDR3: CASTSDNTGELFF

D: TRBD1
V: TRBV19
CDR3: CASRQTGTGPSYEQYF

D: .
V: TRBV6-2/TRBV6-3
CDR3: CASSYSAKPQHF

D: TRBD1
V: TRBV5-1
CDR3: CASSSEQGVSYEQYF

D: TRBD1
V: TRBV5-5
CDR3: CASSLDSGGTYEQYF

D: .
V: TRBV5-1
CDR3: CASSLVTGSNEAFF

D: TRBD2
V: TRBV7-9
CDR3: CASSSRPLLAGEETQYF

D: .
V: TRBV6-2/TRBV6-3
CDR3: CASSYSRNGYTF

D: .
V: TRBV2
CDR3: CASTRAYEQYF

D: .
V: TRBV2
CDR3: CASSVDDRFYNEQFF

D: TRBD1
V: TRBV6-5
CDR3: CASSLTPGQRDEKLFF

D: TRBD2
V: TRBV13
CDR3: CASSPRTSGNEQFF

D: .
V: TRBV20-1
CDR3: CSARQLGEAFF

D: TRBD2
V: TRBV3-1/TRBV3-2
CDR3: CASSQDWGGAGGPADTQYF

D: .
V: TRBV27
CDR3: CASSATGISQVAFF

D: TRBD1
V: TRBV13
CDR3: CASSHRGQGVYEQYF

D: TRBD1
V: TRBV10-3
CDR3: CAISEGQGRAPLHF

D: TRBD1
V: TRBV7-8
CDR3: CASSLVQGGNTEAFF

D: .
V: TRBV6-2/TRBV6-3
CDR3: CASSQEKPGTGNTEAFF

D: TRBD1
V: TRBV7-2
CDR3: CASSSRRDSLYEQYF

D: TRBD2
V: TRBV6-5
CDR3: CASSYSRASGTDTQYF

D: .
V: TRBV2
CDR3: CASTASSPADTQYF

D: TRBD1
V: TRBV4-2
CDR3: CASSQGGTGDEKLFF

D: .
V: TRBV11-2
CDR3: CASTKRGAGTMNTEAFF

D: TRBD1
V: TRBV29-1
CDR3: CSVQGPTEAFF

D: .
V: TRBV20-1
CDR3: CSAAQNTEAFF

D: TRBD2
V: TRBV30
CDR3: CAWSAYGTSGRAGELFF

D: .
V: TRBV6-5
CDR3: CASSRTGRSRGYTF

D: .
V: TRBV10-1
CDR3: CASSVKGTGLDTQYF

D: .
V: TRBV6-5
CDR3: CASSPRQGSYEQYF

D: TRBD2
V: TRBV14
CDR3: CASSQGWASGSWYNTDTQYF

D: .
V: TRBV7-2
CDR3: CASSLAGMNTEAFF

D: TRBD1
V: TRBV11-2
CDR3: CETRDRRGEAFF

D: .
V: TRBV12-3/TRBV12-4
CDR3: CASSLGENQPQHF

D: .
V: TRBV19
CDR3: CASTHAGSGIYGYTF

D: TRBD1
V: TRBV5-1
CDR3: CASSTGQGQNHQETQYF

D: .
V: TRBV27
CDR3: CASSWVAQGSYNSPLHF

D: .
V: TRBV6-5
CDR3: CASVATRDLNTEAFF

D: TRBD1
V: TRBV2
CDR3: CASSDLTGGGGYTF

D: .
V: TRBV7-2
CDR3: CASSSGRGRTDTQYF

D: .
V: TRBV29-1
CDR3: CSVTGTSTGELFF

D: .
V: TRBV28
CDR3: CASSFQRGNQPQHVF

D: .
V: TRBV7-9
CDR3: CASSRQGPGELFF

D: .
V: TRBV6-2/TRBV6-3
CDR3: CASSPNRNSNQPQHF

D: TRBD1
V: TRBV6-2/TRBV6-3
CDR3: CASSRQGARYEQYF

D: TRBD2
V: TRBV6-5
CDR3: CASSPPPGLPYEQYF

D: TRBD1
V: TRBV18
CDR3: CASSPQQGVDYGYTF

D: .
V: TRBV6-5
CDR3: CASSYRGSGTGELFF

D: .
V: TRBV29-1
CDR3: CSVGENTEAFF

D: TRBD1
V: TRBV2
CDR3: CASSESRGYTEQYF

D: .
V: TRBV5-1
CDR3: CASSLGDSGTGELFF

D: .
V: TRBV5-8
CDR3: CASSDGVTDTQYF

D: TRBD2
V: TRBV7-2
CDR3: CASSLSSGGSIQYF

D: TRBD2
V: TRBV28
CDR3: CASSSRVAGVTDTQYF

D: .
V: TRBV4-3
CDR3: CARSPGGLAGGGNTGELFF

D: .
V: TRBV5-1
CDR3: CASSLDRYEQYF